These T cell receptor beta chains were read from a single sample in a study of blood T cell repertoires in COVID-19. The table came from immunoSEQ multiplex PCR; TCRdb's copy has only in-frame clones and leaves some out. The sample has about 240,000 clones, 70% to 90% seen once; the top ten hold roughly 5.3%. The sequencing sample was made of peripheral blood. These receptors were obtained from a man aged 50 or older with COVID-19, enrolled during active disease. CDR3s include the opening cysteine and the closing phenylalanine or tryptophan. A clone size is listed for some rows: how often the clone was seen (once, few, many), or a class if it is expanded.

abundance: many; j_gene: TRBJ2-5; v_gene: TRBV18; CDR3aa: CASSLPGTSGILETQYF
abundance: NA; j_gene: TRBJ2-2; v_gene: TRBV19; CDR3aa: CASTTTGIGELFF
abundance: NA; j_gene: TRBJ1-4; v_gene: TRBV27; CDR3aa: CASKIYSAGGQTNEKLFF
abundance: NA; j_gene: TRBJ2-1; v_gene: TRBV20-1; CDR3aa: CSAAIYNEQFF
abundance: many; j_gene: TRBJ2-3; v_gene: TRBV11-2; CDR3aa: CASRSLRNTQYF
abundance: NA; j_gene: TRBJ2-3; v_gene: TRBV7-3; CDR3aa: CASSLFGQGLDTQYF
abundance: NA; j_gene: TRBJ1-2; v_gene: TRBV7-2; CDR3aa: CASSLSPGFNYGYTF
abundance: NA; j_gene: TRBJ2-2; v_gene: TRBV2; CDR3aa: CASSDGSYTGELFF
abundance: NA; j_gene: TRBJ1-1; v_gene: TRBV9; CDR3aa: CASSVVQRNTEAFF
abundance: NA; j_gene: TRBJ1-1; v_gene: TRBV29-1; CDR3aa: CSVVSRDRGLRAFF
abundance: NA; j_gene: TRBJ1-6; v_gene: TRBV5-5; CDR3aa: CASSYSGGNSPLHF